The 10 T cell receptor beta chains listed next were all sequenced from one sample in a study of T cell changes during pregnancy in multiple sclerosis. Profiled with immunoSEQ multiplex PCR; TCRdb holds only in-frame clones, not every one. This sample yields 33,000 or so clones, of which nearly 95% are seen a single time; 0.43% belongs to the top ten. This sample comprised CD4+ T cells from peripheral blood mononuclear cells, obtained in the third trimester of pregnancy. The receptors originated from a female donor in good health, enrolled as a control in a pregnancy study.

V usage is TRBV2 and J usage is TRBJ1-5, with 8 nucleotides matching TRBD1. This CDR3 is built from 16 residues. Germline V gives CDR1 SNHLY, CDR2 FYNNEI. V dropped 8 bases and J dropped 2; count of bases not matched to a gene: 11. In DNA form, the CDR3 reads TGTGCCAGCTCCGGGACAGGCAAGGGGGGCAATCAGCCCCAGCATTTT. This translates into CASSGTGKGGNQPQHF. The variable domain in full, with the rest retrieved from reference TRBV2 and TRBJ1-5, is EPEVTQTPSHQVTQMGQEVILRCVPISNHLYFYWYRQILGQKVEFLVSFYNNEISEKSEIFDDQFSVERPDGSNFTLKIRSTKLEDSAMYFCASSGTGKGGNQPQHFGDGTRLSIL.

Regarding this clone: A read error may produce the germline difference seen at one junction end. The V gene is TRBV7-7, the J gene TRBJ1-3, with a weak D call TRBD1 (5 bases). Per germline, CDR1 SSHAT and CDR2 FNYEAQ (reference sequence). The CDR3 has 13 amino acids. The CDR3: CASSLGEGNTIYF. The CDR3 DNA follows: TGTGCTAGCAGCTTAGGGGAGGGAAACACCATATATTTT. Drawing the rest from reference TRBV7-7 and TRBJ1-3, the complete variable domain is GAGVSQSPRYKVTKRGQDVTLRCDPISSHATLYWYQQALGQGPEFLTYFNYEAQPDKSGLPSDRFSAERPEGSISTLTIQRTEQRDSAMYRCASSLGEGNTIYFGEGSWLTVV.

This clone turned up a few times. The rearrangement links TRBV19 to TRBJ2-3; tentatively, D is TRBD1 (5 bases). Trimming took off 3 bases at V and 7 bases at J, with 17 bases between the two ends. This CDR3 comprises 15 residues. Germline V gene data show CDR1 as LNHDA and CDR2 as SQIVND (reference sequence). CDR3 protein: CASSIPSGASNTQYF. CDR3 DNA: TGTGCCAGTAGTATTCCCAGTGGGGCCTCGAATACGCAGTATTTT.

The chain employs TRBV11-2 and TRBJ2-5; 8 bases are a match to TRBD1. The V segment lost 5 bases and the J segment 4 bases; nucleotides outside the gene matches: 9. The CDR3 loop spans 15 amino acids. The germline V gene has CDR1 SGHAT and CDR2 FQNNGV. The CDR3: CASSPGFRGRETQYF. In nucleotides, the CDR3 is TGTGCCAGCAGCCCCGGGTTCAGGGGGCGAGAGACCCAGTACTTC.

The chain couples TRBV28 to TRBJ1-2; D uncertain. With 5 bases removed from V and 6 bases from J, the gap between germline ends came to 10 bases. CDR3 length: 12 residues. Germline CDR1 and CDR2: MDHEN and SYDVKM. The DNA for the CDR3 is TGTGCCAGCAGTCCCCGACAACATGGCTACACCTTC. The encoded protein is CASSPRQHGYTF.

This chain uses TRBV5-1 with TRBJ2-5, with 10 bases aligning to TRBD1. CDR3 length: 14 residues. V shed 8 bases, J shed 4 bases, and the junction held 8 bases outside the gene matches. The germline gives CDR1 SGHRS, CDR2 YFSETQ. The CDR3 is CASTGGTGVETQYF. Here the CDR3 DNA reads TGCGCCAGTACCGGGGGGACAGGGGTAGAGACCCAGTACTTC.

This sequence joins TRBV7-2 and TRBJ1-1, with 9 bases that match TRBD1. This CDR3 has 14 residues. In germline, CDR1 is SGHTA, CDR2 FQGNSA. J was trimmed by 6 bases and V by 5 bases; bases with no gene match: 7. This CDR3 is CASSTRTGAAEAFF. CDR3 DNA sequence: TGTGCCAGCAGCACCCGGACAGGGGCGGCTGAAGCTTTCTTT.

This clone was counted a few times. The rearrangement uses TRBV30 and TRBJ1-1; 7 bases fit TRBD1. The CDR3 totals 13 residues. CDR1 is GTSNPN, CDR2 SVGIG, per germline (reference sequence). V was clipped by 3 bases and J by 7 bases; unmatched bases: 8. The CDR3, as DNA: TGTGCCTGGAGGGGGGACAGCAAAAATGAAGCTTTCTTT. Its translation: CAWRGDSKNEAFF.

The V call is TRBV6-1, the J call TRBJ1-4; TRBD1 agrees at 8 bases. The CDR3 spans 15 residues. V dropped 6 bases and J dropped 3; count of bases not matched to a gene: 6. Germline V gene data show CDR1 as MNHNS and CDR2 as SASEGT. CDR3 amino acids: CASRGQARANEKLFF. In DNA form, the CDR3 reads TGTGCCAGCAGGGGACAGGCTCGGGCTAATGAAAAACTGTTTTTT.

This chain links TRBV7-3 with TRBJ1-1, with D uncertain. This CDR3 region has 15 residues. Trimming cost V 1 base and J 1 base, with 10 bases left between them. Germline CDR1 SGHTA, CDR2 FQGTGA. For the CDR3, the DNA is TGTGCCAGCAGCTTAAGCCGGGGTACGAACACTGAAGCTTTCTTT. It specifies CASSLSRGTNTEAFF.